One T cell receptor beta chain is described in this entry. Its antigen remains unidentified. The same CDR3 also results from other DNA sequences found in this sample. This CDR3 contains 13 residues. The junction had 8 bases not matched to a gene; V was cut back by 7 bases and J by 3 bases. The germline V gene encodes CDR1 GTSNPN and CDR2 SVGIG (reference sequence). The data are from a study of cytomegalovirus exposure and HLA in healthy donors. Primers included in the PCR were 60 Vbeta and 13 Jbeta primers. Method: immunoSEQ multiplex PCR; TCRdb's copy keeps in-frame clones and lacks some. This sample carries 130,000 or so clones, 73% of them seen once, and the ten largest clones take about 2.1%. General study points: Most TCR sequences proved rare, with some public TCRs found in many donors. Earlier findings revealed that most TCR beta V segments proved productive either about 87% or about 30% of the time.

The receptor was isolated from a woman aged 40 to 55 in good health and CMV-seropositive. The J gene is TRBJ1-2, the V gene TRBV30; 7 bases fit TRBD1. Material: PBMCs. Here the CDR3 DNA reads TGTGCCTTTAACAGGGGAGGTGACTATGGCTACACCTTC. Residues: CAFNRGGDYGYTF.